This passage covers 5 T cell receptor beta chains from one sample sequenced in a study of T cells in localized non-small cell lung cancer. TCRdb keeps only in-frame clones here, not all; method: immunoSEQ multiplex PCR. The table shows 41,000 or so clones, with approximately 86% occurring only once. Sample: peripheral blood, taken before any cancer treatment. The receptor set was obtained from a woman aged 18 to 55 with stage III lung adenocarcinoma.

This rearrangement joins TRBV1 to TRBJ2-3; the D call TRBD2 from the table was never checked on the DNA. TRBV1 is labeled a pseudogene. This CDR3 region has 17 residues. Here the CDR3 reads CTSIKDRSGSSTDTQYF. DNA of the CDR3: TGCACCAGCATCAAGGACCGGAGCGGCTCTAGCACAGATACGCAGTATTTT.

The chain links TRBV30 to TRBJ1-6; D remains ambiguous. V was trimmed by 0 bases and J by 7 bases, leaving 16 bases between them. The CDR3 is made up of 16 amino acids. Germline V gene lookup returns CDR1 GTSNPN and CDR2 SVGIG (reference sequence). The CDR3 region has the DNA TGTGCCTGGAGTGTACGCTTTTCTGGAGGCAATTCACCCCTCCACTTT. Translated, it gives CAWSVRFSGGNSPLHF. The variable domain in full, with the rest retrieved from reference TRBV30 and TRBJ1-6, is SQTIHQWPATLVQPVGSPLSLECTVEGTSNPNLYWYRQAAGRGLQLLFYSVGIGQISSEVPQNLSASRPQDRQFILSSKKLLLSDSGFYLCAWSVRFSGGNSPLHFGNGTRLTVT.

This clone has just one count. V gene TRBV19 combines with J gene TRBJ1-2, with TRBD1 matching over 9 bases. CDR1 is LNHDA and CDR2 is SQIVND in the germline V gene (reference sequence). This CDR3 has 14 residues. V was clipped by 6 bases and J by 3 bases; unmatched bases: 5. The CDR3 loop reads CASRGTGTYYGYTF. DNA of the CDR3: TGTGCCAGTAGGGGGACAGGGACCTACTATGGCTACACCTTC.

CDR3 protein: CATLSGIDNQPQHF. CDR3 bases: TGTGCCACCCTATCGGGGATTGACAATCAGCCCCAGCATTTT. The J gene is TRBJ1-5, the V gene TRBV19, with unresolved D. V was trimmed by 10 bases and J by 3 bases, leaving 16 bases between them. This CDR3 comprises 14 residues. The germline V gene encodes CDR1 LNHDA and CDR2 SQIVND (reference sequence). The whole variable domain, remainder taken from reference TRBV19 and TRBJ1-5, is DGGITQSPKYLFRKEGQNVTLSCEQNLNHDAMYWYRQDPGQGLRLIYYSQIVNDFQKGDIAEGYSVSREKKESFPLTVTSAQKNPTAFYLCATLSGIDNQPQHFGDGTRLSIL.

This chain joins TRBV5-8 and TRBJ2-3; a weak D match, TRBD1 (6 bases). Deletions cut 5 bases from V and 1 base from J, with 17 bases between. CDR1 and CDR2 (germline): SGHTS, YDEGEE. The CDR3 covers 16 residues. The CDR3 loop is CASRLRPQGGTDTQYF. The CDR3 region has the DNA TGTGCCAGCAGACTCCGCCCACAGGGTGGCACAGATACGCAGTATTTT.